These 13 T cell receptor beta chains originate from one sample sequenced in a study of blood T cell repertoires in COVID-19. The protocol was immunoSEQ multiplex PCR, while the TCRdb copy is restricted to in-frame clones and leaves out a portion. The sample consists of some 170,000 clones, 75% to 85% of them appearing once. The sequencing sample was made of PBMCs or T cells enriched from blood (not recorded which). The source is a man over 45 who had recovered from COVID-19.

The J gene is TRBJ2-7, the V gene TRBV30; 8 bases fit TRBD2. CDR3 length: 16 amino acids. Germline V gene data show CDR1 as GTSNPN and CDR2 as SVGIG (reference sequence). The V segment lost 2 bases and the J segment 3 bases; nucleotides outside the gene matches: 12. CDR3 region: CAWSSKGGLGGYEQYF. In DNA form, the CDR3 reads TGTGCCTGGAGTTCCAAGGGGGGACTAGGGGGCTACGAGCAGTACTTC.

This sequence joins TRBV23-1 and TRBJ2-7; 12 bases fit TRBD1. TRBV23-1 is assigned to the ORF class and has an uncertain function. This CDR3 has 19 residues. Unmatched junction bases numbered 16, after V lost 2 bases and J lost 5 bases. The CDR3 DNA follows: TGCGCCAGCAGTCAAAAGAGTCGGGCAGGGGACAGGGGGCAGCACGAGCAGTACTTC. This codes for CASSQKSRAGDRGQHEQYF.

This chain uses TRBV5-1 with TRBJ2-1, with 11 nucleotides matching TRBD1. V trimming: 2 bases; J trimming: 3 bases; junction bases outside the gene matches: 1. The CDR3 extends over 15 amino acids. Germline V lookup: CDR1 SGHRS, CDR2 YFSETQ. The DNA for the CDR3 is TGCGCCAGCAGCTTAGGGACAGGGGGCTACAATGAGCAGTTCTTC. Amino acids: CASSLGTGGYNEQFF.

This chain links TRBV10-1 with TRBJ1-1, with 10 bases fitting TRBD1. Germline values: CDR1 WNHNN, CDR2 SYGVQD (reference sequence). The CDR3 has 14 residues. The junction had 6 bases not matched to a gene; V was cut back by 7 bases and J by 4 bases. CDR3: CASTPGQGSTEAFF. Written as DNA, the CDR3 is TGCGCCAGCACCCCGGGACAGGGGTCCACTGAAGCTTTCTTT.

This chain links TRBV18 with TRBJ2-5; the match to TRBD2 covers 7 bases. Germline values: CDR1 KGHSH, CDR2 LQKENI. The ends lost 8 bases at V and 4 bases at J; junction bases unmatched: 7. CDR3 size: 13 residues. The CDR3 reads CASGTIVSETQYF. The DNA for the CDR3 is TGTGCCAGCGGGACTATCGTTTCAGAGACCCAGTACTTC.

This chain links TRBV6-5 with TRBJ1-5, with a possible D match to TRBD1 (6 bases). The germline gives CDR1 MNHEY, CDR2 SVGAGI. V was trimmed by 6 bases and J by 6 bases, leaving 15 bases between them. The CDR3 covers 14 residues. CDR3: CASSLTGFRQPQHF. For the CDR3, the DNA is TGTGCCAGCAGCCTAACAGGGTTTCGTCAGCCCCAGCATTTT.

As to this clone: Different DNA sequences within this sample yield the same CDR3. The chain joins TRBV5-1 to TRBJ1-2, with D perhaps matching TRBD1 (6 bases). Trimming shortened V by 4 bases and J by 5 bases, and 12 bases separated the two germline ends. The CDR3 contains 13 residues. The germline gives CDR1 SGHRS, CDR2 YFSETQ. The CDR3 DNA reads TGCGCCAGCAGCCTGGACAGTTTTTATGGCTACACCTTC. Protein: CASSLDSFYGYTF.

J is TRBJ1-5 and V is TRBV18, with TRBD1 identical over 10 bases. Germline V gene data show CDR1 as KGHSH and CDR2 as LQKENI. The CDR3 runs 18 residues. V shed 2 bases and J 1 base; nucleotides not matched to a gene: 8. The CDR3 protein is CASSPSGQGGMSNQPQHF. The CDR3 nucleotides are TGTGCCAGCTCACCATCAGGACAGGGGGGAATGAGCAATCAGCCCCAGCATTTT.

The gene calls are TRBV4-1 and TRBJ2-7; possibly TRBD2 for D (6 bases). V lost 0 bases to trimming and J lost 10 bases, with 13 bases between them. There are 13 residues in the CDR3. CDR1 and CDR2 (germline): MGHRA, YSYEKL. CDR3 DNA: TGCGCCAGCAGCCAAGAGGGAGGAGGGTCCCAGTACTTC. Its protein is CASSQEGGGSQYF.

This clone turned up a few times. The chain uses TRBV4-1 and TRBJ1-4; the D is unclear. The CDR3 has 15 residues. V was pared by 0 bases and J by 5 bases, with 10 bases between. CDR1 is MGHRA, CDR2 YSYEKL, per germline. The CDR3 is CASSQDNRQNEKLFF. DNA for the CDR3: TGCGCCAGCAGCCAAGATAACCGTCAGAATGAAAAACTGTTTTTT.

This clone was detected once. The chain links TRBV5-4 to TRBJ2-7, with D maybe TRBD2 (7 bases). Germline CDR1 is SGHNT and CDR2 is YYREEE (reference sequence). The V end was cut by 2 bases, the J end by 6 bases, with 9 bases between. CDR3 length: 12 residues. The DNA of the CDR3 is TGTGCCAGCAGCTTCGGGGGGCGCGAGCAGTACTTC. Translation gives CASSFGGREQYF.

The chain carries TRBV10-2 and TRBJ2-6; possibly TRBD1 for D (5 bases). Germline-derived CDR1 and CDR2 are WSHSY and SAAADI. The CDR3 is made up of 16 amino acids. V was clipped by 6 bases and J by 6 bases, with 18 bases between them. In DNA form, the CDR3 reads TGCGCCAGCAGACCCCGACAGCTTTTTGCGGCCAACGTCCTGACTTTC. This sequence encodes CASRPRQLFAANVLTF.

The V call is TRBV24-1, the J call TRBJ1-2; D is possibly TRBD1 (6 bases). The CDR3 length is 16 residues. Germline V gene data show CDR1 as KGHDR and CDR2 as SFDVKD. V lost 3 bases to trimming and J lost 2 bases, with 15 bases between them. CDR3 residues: CATSDRDARGNYGYTF. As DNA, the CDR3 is TGTGCCACCAGTGATCGGGACGCCAGGGGAAACTATGGCTACACCTTC.